These 31 T cell receptor beta chains were all obtained from the same sample, sequenced in a study of blood T cell repertoires in COVID-19. The repertoire was sequenced with immunoSEQ multiplex PCR; TCRdb's copy has only in-frame clones and lacks some. The sample contains about 240,000 clones, about 87% of which appear only once. Input material: peripheral blood. The receptors shown here come from a woman in her seventies with active or convalescent COVID-19.

This rearrangement joins TRBV6-1 to TRBJ1-2; the D is unclear. The CDR3 runs 14 residues. Germline V CDR1 and CDR2: MNHNS, SASEGT. V lost 5 bases to trimming and J lost 5 bases, with 15 bases between them. CDR3 sequence: CASSTDMNLYGYTF. CDR3 DNA: TGTGCCAGCAGTACCGACATGAATCTGTATGGCTACACCTTC.

This chain connects TRBV7-8 to TRBJ2-7; 7 bases are a match to TRBD1. Germline V gene lookup returns CDR1 SGHVS and CDR2 FQNEAQ. V dropped 5 bases and J dropped 2; count of bases not matched to a gene: 6. The CDR3 spans 14 residues. The CDR3 spells CASSRDSKAYEQYF. The CDR3 bases are TGTGCCAGCAGCCGGGACAGTAAGGCCTACGAGCAGTACTTC. Drawing the rest from reference TRBV7-8 and TRBJ2-7, the complete variable domain is GAGVSQSPRYKVAKRGQDVALRCDPISGHVSLFWYQQALGQGPEFLTYFQNEAQLDKSGLPSDRFFAERPEGSVSTLKIQRTQQEDSAVYLCASSRDSKAYEQYFGPGTRLTVT.

The chain is built from TRBV6-5 and TRBJ1-2, with D unresolved. With 8 bases removed from V and 4 bases from J, the gap between germline ends came to 11 bases. Germline loops: CDR1 MNHEY, CDR2 SVGAGI. This CDR3 is 12 amino acids long. The CDR3 here is CASLRVGYGYTF. The CDR3, as DNA: TGTGCCAGCCTCCGGGTAGGCTATGGCTACACCTTC.

The chain employs TRBV5-8 and TRBJ1-5; D not resolved. Trimming shortened V by 2 bases and J by 4 bases, and 13 bases separated the two germline ends. Germline V gene sequence: CDR1 SGHTS, CDR2 YDEGEE. This CDR3 has 15 amino acids. The CDR3 is CASSFSRRRNQPQHF. The CDR3 DNA reads as TGTGCCAGCAGCTTTTCGAGGAGACGGAATCAGCCCCAGCATTTT.

The chain carries TRBV19 and TRBJ1-2; 10 nucleotides align to TRBD1. The CDR3 runs to 15 residues. Germline CDR1 LNHDA, CDR2 SQIVND (reference sequence). V shed 8 bases and J 4 bases; nucleotides not matched to a gene: 10. The CDR3, as DNA: TGTGCCAGTTGGGACAGGGGCCGAGGAGGCTATGGCTACACCTTC. Protein product: CASWDRGRGGYGYTF.

V usage is TRBV27 and J usage is TRBJ2-6, with D tentatively TRBD1 (5 bases). V was cut by 5 bases and J by 2 bases, with 13 bases left in between. Germline assignment: CDR1 MNHEY and CDR2 SMNVEV (reference sequence). The CDR3 is 16 amino acids. Written as DNA, the CDR3 is TGTGCCAGCAGTCTGCCTAGGGGAACTGGGGCCAACGTCCTGACTTTC. Translating it yields CASSLPRGTGANVLTF.

The chain employs TRBV24-1 and TRBJ1-1, with 12 positions matching TRBD1. Germline loops: CDR1 KGHDR, CDR2 SFDVKD. The CDR3 spans 17 residues. The V and J ends lost 1 base and 1 base, in that order; junction bases with no gene match: 3. CDR3 residues: CATSDLRDRGPNTEAFF. The CDR3 DNA is TGTGCCACCAGTGATTTAAGGGACAGGGGGCCGAACACTGAAGCTTTCTTT.

In this sample, this clone turned up once. This rearrangement joins TRBV6-5 to TRBJ1-1; D unclear. CDR3 length: 11 residues. CDR1 is MNHEY and CDR2 is SVGAGI in the germline V gene. Trimming stripped 8 bases from V and 13 bases from J, with 17 bases between. The CDR3 sequence: CASRGVQWDFF. CDR3 DNA sequence: TGTGCCAGCCGGGGAGTACAGTGGGATTTCTTT.

V is TRBV19 and J is TRBJ1-2; TRBD1 matches 8 bases. CDR1 is LNHDA, CDR2 SQIVND, per germline (reference sequence). The CDR3 extends over 12 amino acids. Germline trimming cut 6 bases from V and 4 bases from J; bases unmatched to any gene: 1. CDR3 nucleotides: TGTGCCAGTAGGACAGGGGCCTATGGCTACACCTTC. It yields the protein CASRTGAYGYTF.

The chain links TRBV10-3 to TRBJ2-2; a possible D gene is TRBD1 (6 bases). Per the germline V gene, CDR1 is ENHRY and CDR2 is SYGVKD. This CDR3 is built from 14 residues. V gave up 8 bases and J gave up 1 base, with 11 bases separating them. DNA for the CDR3: TGTGCCATCCCGTCCAGGGGGAACACCGGGGAGCTGTTTTTT. Amino acid sequence: CAIPSRGNTGELFF.

The J gene is TRBJ2-3, the V gene TRBV10-1; tentative D call: TRBD1 (5 bases). Trimming took 4 bases from V and 6 from J, leaving 20 bases between them. Germline V gene sequence: CDR1 WNHNN, CDR2 SYGVQD (reference sequence). This CDR3 has 16 amino acids. The CDR3 is CASSASYTGGRDTQYF. The CDR3 DNA is TGCGCCAGCAGTGCATCCTATACAGGTGGTCGGGATACGCAGTATTTT.

The chain links TRBV28 to TRBJ1-5; tentative D call: TRBD1 (5 bases). The CDR3 is 15 amino acids. Per the germline V gene, CDR1 is MDHEN and CDR2 is SYDVKM. Trimming removed 10 bases at V and 1 base at J, with 17 bases between. This CDR3 is CANSRGGISNQPQHF. The CDR3 nucleotides are TGTGCCAACTCAAGGGGAGGAATCAGCAATCAGCCCCAGCATTTT.

The J gene is TRBJ2-3, the V gene TRBV19; D gene unclear. Germline CDR1 is LNHDA and CDR2 is SQIVND (reference sequence). Trimming took 6 bases from V and 0 from J, leaving 16 bases between them. The CDR3 is 16 residues long. The CDR3 spells CASRISSELSTDTQYF. CDR3 DNA: TGTGCCAGTAGGATTAGCAGCGAGTTAAGCACAGATACGCAGTATTTT.

The chain is built from TRBV19 and TRBJ1-5, with D unclear. The germline V gene encodes CDR1 LNHDA and CDR2 SQIVND (reference sequence). Trimming removed 8 bases at V and 1 base at J, with 9 bases between. The CDR3 is made up of 13 amino acids. In DNA form, the CDR3 reads TGTGCCAGTCGACGAGGGAGCAATCAGCCCCAGCATTTT. It translates to CASRRGSNQPQHF.

The CDR3 DNA sequence: TGTGCCAGCAGCTTAGTTCCCATCTCTGGAAACACCATATATTTT. This translates into CASSLVPISGNTIYF. The chain uses TRBV7-2 and TRBJ1-3; D uncertain. This CDR3 spans 15 amino acids. V dropped 1 base and J dropped 0 bases, with 7 bases sitting between them. From germline, CDR1 is SGHTA and CDR2 FQGNSA. Filled out from reference TRBV7-2 and TRBJ1-3, the complete variable domain reads GAGVSQSPSNKVTEKGKDVELRCDPISGHTALYWYRQSLGQGLEFLIYFQGNSAPDKSGLPSDRFSAERTGGSVSTLTIQRTQQEDSAVYLCASSLVPISGNTIYFGEGSWLTVV.

The chain carries TRBV5-4 and TRBJ2-3, with D uncertain. CDR3 length equals 14 residues. The ends were cut back, 0 bases at V and 1 base at J, with 6 bases in the middle. CDR1 and CDR2 (germline): SGHNT, YYREEE (reference sequence). This CDR3 reads CASSLGGRTDTQYF. In DNA, the CDR3 is TGTGCCAGCAGCTTGGGAGGTCGCACAGATACGCAGTATTTT.

The chain links TRBV27 to TRBJ1-2; 7 bases are shared with TRBD1. CDR3 size: 10 residues. From germline, CDR1 is MNHEY and CDR2 SMNVEV (reference sequence). CDR3 sequence (DNA): TGTACAGGGGAGGTCTATGGCTACACCTTC. It specifies CTGEVYGYTF.

CDR3 residues: CASSKERQGWWTYNSPLHF. The CDR3 region has the DNA TGTGCCAGCAGCAAAGAAAGACAGGGATGGTGGACCTATAATTCACCCCTCCACTTT. The chain carries TRBV21-1 and TRBJ1-6; the table calls TRBD1, which could not be checked here. TRBV21-1 is a known pseudogene. This CDR3 has 19 residues.

This sequence joins TRBV29-1 and TRBJ2-3; D gene unclear. Germline V gene lookup returns CDR1 SQVTM and CDR2 ANQGSEA. Trimming took 4 bases from V and 0 from J, leaving 11 bases between them. This CDR3 is 14 amino acids long. The CDR3 loop reads CSVGVRMSTDTQYF. The CDR3 coding sequence is TGCAGCGTTGGAGTCAGGATGAGCACAGATACGCAGTATTTT.

The rearrangement links TRBV7-2 to TRBJ1-3; 8 bases are a match to TRBD1. J gave up 1 base and V 4 bases, and 9 bases lay outside the gene matches. The CDR3 sequence is 17 residues long. The V gene's germline CDR1 is SGHTA and CDR2 FQGNSA. This CDR3 is CASSSWTGKKSGNTIYF. The CDR3 DNA reads as TGTGCCAGCAGCTCCTGGACAGGGAAAAAATCTGGAAACACCATATATTTT.

This rearrangement joins TRBV2 to TRBJ2-1; 7 bases map to TRBD2. CDR1 SNHLY and CDR2 FYNNEI come from the germline V gene. V shed 4 bases, J shed 4 bases, and the junction held 7 bases outside the gene matches. The CDR3 consists of 15 residues. CDR3 in amino acids: CASSGNGGSYNEQFF. CDR3 nucleotides: TGTGCCAGCAGTGGAAACGGGGGGTCTTACAATGAGCAGTTCTTC.

The chain combines TRBV10-3 with TRBJ2-5; 12 bases fit TRBD2. The germline gives CDR1 ENHRY, CDR2 SYGVKD. The junction had 1 base not matched to a gene; V was cut back by 8 bases and J by 3 bases. The CDR3 covers 13 residues. CDR3 sequence reads: CAIRTSGEETQYF. CDR3 bases: TGTGCCATCCGGACTAGCGGGGAAGAGACCCAGTACTTC.

The V gene is TRBV18, the J gene TRBJ1-6; no definite D call. Germline lookup yields CDR1 KGHSH and CDR2 LQKENI. CDR3 length: 18 residues. V was trimmed by 0 bases and J by 1 base, leaving 13 bases between them. The CDR3 protein is CASSPPARTRSYNSPLHF. Written as DNA, the CDR3 is TGTGCCAGCTCACCACCGGCAAGGACTAGGTCCTATAATTCACCCCTCCACTTT.

CDR3 DNA sequence: TGTGCCAGCAGTTACGGAGGCAGGGGAGTTGTACCCCTCCACTTT. It encodes CASSYGGRGVVPLHF. The V and J genes are TRBV6-5 and TRBJ1-6; D might be TRBD1 (6 bases). Trimming removed 2 bases from V and 12 bases from J, with 17 bases in between. Germline V gives CDR1 MNHEY, CDR2 SVGAGI. The CDR3 is made up of 15 amino acids.

The chain is built from TRBV3-1 (or the pseudogene TRBV3-2) and TRBJ1-4; TRBD1 aligns across 10 bases. The V segment lost 1 base and the J segment 12 bases; nucleotides outside the gene matches: 5. Germline values: CDR1 LGHDT, CDR2 YNNKEL (reference sequence). The CDR3 is 14 residues long. CDR3 residues: CASSQGTGGEELFF. DNA for the CDR3: TGTGCCAGCAGCCAAGGGACAGGGGGGGAGGAACTGTTTTTT.

CDR3 bases: TGTGCCAGCAGCCGAGGACAGGGGGCTAACTATGGCTACACCTTC. This gives the protein CASSRGQGANYGYTF. This rearrangement joins TRBV7-8 to TRBJ1-2; 10 nucleotides match TRBD1. The CDR3 runs to 15 residues. From germline, CDR1 is SGHVS and CDR2 FQNEAQ. The ends lost 5 bases at V and 0 bases at J; junction bases unmatched: 3.

The chain employs TRBV10-1 and TRBJ1-2, with no clear D. The CDR3 contains 11 residues. Germline CDR1 WNHNN, CDR2 SYGVQD (reference sequence). Trimming stripped 3 bases from V and 4 bases from J, with 3 bases between. CDR3 nucleotide sequence: TGCGCCAGCAGTGACGGCTATGGCTACACCTTC. Its protein is CASSDGYGYTF.

The chain is built from TRBV2 and TRBJ1-5; D not resolved. CDR3 size: 12 residues. Germline V lookup: CDR1 SNHLY, CDR2 FYNNEI. V lost 9 bases and J lost 3, with 9 bases in between. CDR3 in DNA: TGTGCCAGTAACAGTGCCAATCAGCCCCAGCATTTT. Encoded protein: CASNSANQPQHF.

The chain recombines TRBV5-1 with TRBJ1-2, with 7 bases fitting TRBD1. Germline V gene lookup returns CDR1 SGHRS and CDR2 YFSETQ. This CDR3 has 13 residues. Trimming at V came to 3 bases and at J to 3 bases, leaving 2 bases not matched to a gene. In DNA form, the CDR3 reads TGCGCCAGCAGCTCCGGGACAGACTATGGCTACACCTTC. This gives the protein CASSSGTDYGYTF.

This sequence joins TRBV12-1 and TRBJ1-1. TRBV12-1 is noted as a pseudogene. The CDR3 is 13 amino acids. The CDR3 region is CASSFPRGTEAFF. CDR3 bases: TGTGCCAGCAGCTTCCCGCGGGGCACTGAAGCTTTCTTT.

This chain joins TRBV10-3 and TRBJ2-3; TRBD2 agrees at 7 bases. J was trimmed by 2 bases and V by 11 bases; bases with no gene match: 7. Looked up from germline, CDR1 is ENHRY and CDR2 is SYGVKD. The CDR3 is 13 amino acids. This chain's CDR3 is CASTGGNTDTQYF. The CDR3 nucleotides are TGTGCCTCTACCGGGGGGAACACAGATACGCAGTATTTT.